This T cell receptor (beta chain) was recorded in a study of OX40 agonist ivuxolimab in advanced cancers. General study points: The average count of expanded clones was higher among CD8+ T cells than among CD4+. Nonresponders included some who also had low normalized T-cell clonal expansion. Among expanded peripheral T cells, antigen specificity went undetermined.

Profiling relied on immunoSEQ multiplex PCR, and the TCRdb table lists in-frame clones only, not all of them. The table records approximately 54,000 clones, about 89% of them present only once. CDR1 is LNHDA, CDR2 SQIVND, per germline (reference sequence). Trimming shortened V by 0 bases and J by 5 bases, and 11 bases separated the two germline ends. CDR3 length: 15 residues. In regard to this clone: Antigen: not known.

The specimen comprised CD4+ or CD8+ T cells sorted from blood, sampled in a trial of the OX40 agonist ivuxolimab. This chain connects TRBV19 to TRBJ1-5; D not resolved. The receptor was derived from an adult with an advanced solid tumor such as melanoma, head and neck, liver or kidney cancer. This CDR3 reads CASSIENSLYQPQHF. CDR3 nucleotide sequence: TGTGCCAGTAGTATAGAAAACAGCCTTTATCAGCCCCAGCATTTT.